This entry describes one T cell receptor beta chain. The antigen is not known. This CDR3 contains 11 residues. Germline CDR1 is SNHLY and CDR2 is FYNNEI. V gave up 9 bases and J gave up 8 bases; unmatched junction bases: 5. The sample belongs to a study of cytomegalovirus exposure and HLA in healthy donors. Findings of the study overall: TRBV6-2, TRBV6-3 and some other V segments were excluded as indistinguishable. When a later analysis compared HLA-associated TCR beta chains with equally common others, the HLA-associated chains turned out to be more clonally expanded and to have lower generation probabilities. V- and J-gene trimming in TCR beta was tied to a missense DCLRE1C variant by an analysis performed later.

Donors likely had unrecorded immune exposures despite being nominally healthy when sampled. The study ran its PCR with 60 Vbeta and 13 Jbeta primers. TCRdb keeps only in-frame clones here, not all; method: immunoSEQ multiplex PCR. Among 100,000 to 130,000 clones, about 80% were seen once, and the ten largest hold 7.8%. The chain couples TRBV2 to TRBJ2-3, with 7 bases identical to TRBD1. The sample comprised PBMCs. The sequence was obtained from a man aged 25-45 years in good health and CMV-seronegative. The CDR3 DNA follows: TGTGCCAGTCGGACAGGCGTTACGCAGTATTTT. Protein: CASRTGVTQYF.